Presented here are 18 T cell receptor beta chains from one specimen sequenced in a study of cytomegalovirus exposure and HLA in healthy donors. Here immunoSEQ multiplex PCR was the method, and the copy in TCRdb shows in-frame clones only, minus some. Of about 82,000 clones in the sample, 85% to 95% are singletons; the top ten hold about 0.61%. The sample was PBMCs. The receptors were gathered from a man between 18 and 29 years old in good health and CMV-seronegative.

The chain is built from TRBV28 and TRBJ2-2, with D maybe TRBD2 (5 bases). V lost 8 bases to trimming and J lost 3 bases, with 19 bases between them. The CDR3 has 16 amino acids. Per the germline V gene, CDR1 is MDHEN and CDR2 is SYDVKM. CDR3 nucleotides: TGTGCCAGCTCCCCAGCGGACGGCGGGCACACCGGGGAGCTGTTTTTT. Amino acids: CASSPADGGHTGELFF.

The chain uses TRBV2 and TRBJ2-1, with TRBD2 matching over 14 bases. Germline V gene sequence: CDR1 SNHLY, CDR2 FYNNEI. After removal of 7 bases from V and 4 bases from J, the junction contained 3 bases not matched to a gene. The CDR3 has 15 residues. The CDR3 region has the DNA TGTGCCAGCATGGGACTAGCGGGGGCATACAATGAGCAGTTCTTC. Its translation is CASMGLAGAYNEQFF.

CDR3 amino acids: CASSSSLGLAGDNEQYF. Here the CDR3 DNA reads TGTGCCAGCAGCTCCTCCCTGGGACTAGCGGGAGATAACGAGCAGTACTTC. The chain couples TRBV7-2 to TRBJ2-7, with 14 positions matching TRBD2. This CDR3 comprises 17 residues. Germline V gene sequence: CDR1 SGHTA, CDR2 FQGNSA. Trimming at V came to 4 bases and at J to 5 bases, leaving 10 bases not matched to a gene.

The chain joins TRBV10-2 to TRBJ1-1, with 7 bases that match TRBD1. This CDR3 contains 15 residues. Germline CDR1 WSHSY, CDR2 SAAADI. The junction had 2 bases not matched to a gene; V was cut back by 1 base and J by 0 bases. The CDR3 is CASSEWTGMNTEAFF. The CDR3 coding sequence is TGCGCCAGCAGTGAGTGGACAGGTATGAACACTGAAGCTTTCTTT.

The chain links TRBV7-2 to TRBJ1-5; weak D call: TRBD1 (5 bases). The V and J ends lost 1 base and 6 bases respectively, with 13 bases between them. The CDR3 sequence is 15 residues long. Per germline, CDR1 SGHTA and CDR2 FQGNSA. CDR3 sequence reads: CASSLGAQGFQPQHF. The CDR3 DNA reads TGTGCCAGCAGCTTAGGAGCCCAGGGTTTTCAGCCCCAGCATTTT.

This clone was seen a few times. The rearrangement uses TRBV27 and TRBJ1-6; D is unresolved. This CDR3 has 12 amino acids. Germline V gene data show CDR1 as MNHEY and CDR2 as SMNVEV (reference sequence). V lost 3 bases and J 10 bases, leaving 7 bases between the germline ends. The CDR3 loop reads CASSFGASPLHF. CDR3 sequence (DNA): TGTGCCAGCAGTTTCGGAGCCTCACCCCTCCACTTT.

This sequence joins TRBV2 and TRBJ2-3, with D maybe TRBD1 (5 bases). Germline V gives CDR1 SNHLY, CDR2 FYNNEI. Trimming removed 2 bases at V and 15 bases at J, with 24 bases between. The CDR3 is 15 amino acids. Here the CDR3 reads CASSELIIGNRQRYF. CDR3 in DNA: TGTGCCAGCAGTGAATTGATAATAGGGAATCGACAGCGATATTTT.

The table lists this clone with a count of one. This chain links TRBV6-5 with TRBJ1-4; D is perhaps TRBD1 (5 bases). The CDR3 has 14 residues. The V end was cut by 6 bases, the J end by 0 bases, with 8 bases between. The V gene's germline CDR1 is MNHEY and CDR2 SVGAGI. Written as DNA, the CDR3 is TGTGCCAGCAGAGGGGATGCAACTAATGAAAAACTGTTTTTT. It encodes CASRGDATNEKLFF.

The chain is built from TRBV6-5 and TRBJ2-2, with 8 bases that match TRBD1. CDR1 and CDR2 from the germline V gene are MNHEY and SVGAGI. V lost 6 bases to trimming and J lost 2 bases; unmatched junction nucleotides: 5. The CDR3 sequence is 15 residues long. The CDR3 is CASRIQGANTGELFF. The CDR3 DNA follows: TGTGCCAGCAGGATCCAGGGGGCAAACACCGGGGAGCTGTTTTTT.

The V and J genes are TRBV29-1 and TRBJ1-1; D is uncertain. V was trimmed by 5 bases and J by 0 bases, leaving 13 bases between them. Germline CDR1 SQVTM, CDR2 ANQGSEA. CDR3 length: 14 amino acids. CDR3 region: CSVPTPFLNTEAFF. Written as DNA, the CDR3 is TGCAGCGTTCCGACACCCTTTTTGAACACTGAAGCTTTCTTT.

The rearrangement joins TRBV5-4 to TRBJ1-2, with D possibly TRBD1 on 6 matching bases. The CDR3 is 13 amino acids. The V end was cut by 7 bases, the J end by 4 bases, with 14 bases between. The germline V gene has CDR1 SGHNT and CDR2 YYREEE (reference sequence). The CDR3 reads CASLQTGSYGYTF. The CDR3 DNA is TGTGCCAGCCTCCAAACAGGGAGCTATGGCTACACCTTC.

This clone occurred once. An end of the junction does not agree with germline; a read error may underlie this. V usage is TRBV7-7 and J usage is TRBJ2-1, with D perhaps TRBD2 (5 bases). Germline V gives CDR1 SSHAT, CDR2 FNYEAQ (reference sequence). This CDR3 has 13 amino acids. CDR3 protein: CASSLAHGDEQFF. In DNA, the CDR3 is TGTGCTAGCAGCTTAGCGCACGGTGATGAGCAGTTCTTC.

The rearrangement uses TRBV6-1 and TRBJ1-1; 7 bases map to TRBD1. This CDR3 is built from 14 residues. The V and J ends lost 10 bases and 1 base, in that order; junction bases with no gene match: 9. The germline CDR1 and CDR2 sequences are MNHNS and SASEGT. The CDR3 region is CATETGPRNTEAFF. The CDR3 nucleotides are TGTGCCACCGAGACAGGGCCAAGGAACACTGAAGCTTTCTTT.

CDR3 region: CASSVLSGEETQYF. The CDR3 nucleotides are TGTGCCAGCAGCGTCCTTAGCGGTGAAGAGACCCAGTACTTC. This rearrangement joins TRBV9 to TRBJ2-5; TRBD2 is a possible D gene (6 bases). CDR1 is SGDLS, CDR2 YYNGEE, per germline. Trimming removed 2 bases from V and 3 bases from J, with 11 bases in between. This CDR3 has 14 residues.

The chain has TRBV14 and TRBJ2-3; the D gene is possibly TRBD1 (5 bases). Germline-derived CDR1 and CDR2 are SGHDN and FVKESK. The V gene lost 0 bases and the J gene lost 6 bases, with 7 bases spanning the gap. The CDR3 has 13 residues. Here the CDR3 reads CASSQERGDTQYF. The DNA of the CDR3 is TGTGCCAGCAGCCAAGAAAGGGGCGATACGCAGTATTTT.

The CDR3 DNA follows: TGTGCCATCAGTTATACGGGAGGACAAGAGACCCAGTACTTC. Its translation is CAISYTGGQETQYF. V and J are TRBV10-3 and TRBJ2-5, with TRBD2 matching over 7 bases. CDR3 length: 14 residues. Trimming took 5 bases from V and 2 from J; bases not matched to a gene: 5. Looked up from germline, CDR1 is ENHRY and CDR2 is SYGVKD.

V and J are TRBV9 and TRBJ2-7; no firm D call. The V end lost 4 bases, the J end lost 2 bases, and 13 bases lay between the germline ends. In germline, CDR1 is SGDLS, CDR2 YYNGEE. CDR3 length: 14 amino acids. The CDR3 loop reads CASSPTINPYEQYF. The CDR3 bases are TGTGCCAGCAGCCCCACTATTAATCCCTACGAGCAGTACTTC.

This sequence joins TRBV28 and TRBJ1-2; 11 positions agree with TRBD1. CDR1 is MDHEN, CDR2 SYDVKM, per germline. This CDR3 comprises 13 residues. The V gene end was trimmed by 5 bases and the J gene end by 8 bases; junction bases not matched to a gene: 4. The CDR3: CASSLDRGRGYTF. The DNA for the CDR3 is TGTGCCAGCAGTCTGGACAGGGGGCGAGGCTACACCTTC.